This paragraph reports one T cell receptor beta chain. What it binds is unknown. This CDR3 contains 18 residues. Trimming stripped 2 bases from V and 5 bases from J, with 22 bases between. This record comes from a study of blood T cells in healthy people across ages. A sample-barcoded 5' primer and a J-beta primer mix were used in a second PCR of roughly 7 to 11 cycles. TCRdb processed the 5' RACE reads anew with MiXCR; each CDR3 protein has one entry. The repertoire holds approximately 1.5 million distinct CDR3 sequences, with roughly 32% as singletons. Sample donors were healthy Caucasian individuals that came from Russia, aged 6 to 90. Ten milliliters of peripheral blood were drawn from each donor. Study outcomes and limitations: Higher naive T cell percentage went strongly together with higher TCR beta diversity.

The sequenced sample was blood. The V call is TRBV12-3 or TRBV12-4, the J call TRBJ1-5; D remains ambiguous. The clonotype originates from a woman aged 25 to 39 in good health. The DNA for the CDR3 is TGTGCCAGCAGTTTAAGTCCCCCCTTGACGACTCCTGATCAGCCCCAGCATTTT. Residues: CASSLSPPLTTPDQPQHF.